This T cell receptor (beta chain) was found in a study of Ad26.COV2.S vaccination and SARS-CoV-2 variants. Treatment given: some 20 received Ad26.COV2.S at low or high dose, single or two shots; about 5 received placebo; per-sample allocation not given. It was on day 63 after the first vaccine or placebo injection that samples were taken. V lost 0 bases and J lost 10, with 10 bases in between. Per germline, CDR1 SNHLY and CDR2 FYNNEI. This CDR3 has 13 residues. Method: immunoSEQ multiplex PCR; TCRdb's copy keeps in-frame clones and lacks some. The data contain approximately 420,000 clones, 88% of them singletons.

V gene TRBV2 combines with J gene TRBJ2-1; no clear D gene. The specimen comprised peripheral blood, sampled in a trial of Ad26.COV2.S vaccine versus placebo. The clonotype originates from a person aged 18-65 years who received the Ad26.COV2.S COVID-19 vaccine or a placebo. Here the CDR3 reads CASSEAGPTEQFF. As DNA, the CDR3 is TGTGCCAGCAGTGAAGCAGGTCCGACCGAGCAGTTCTTC.